This TCR beta chain came from a study of blood T cell repertoires in COVID-19. V was pared by 6 bases and J by 3 bases, with 13 bases of the junction left unmatched. The germline V gene has CDR1 KGHSH and CDR2 LQKENI. This CDR3 is built from 18 residues. Sequenced by immunoSEQ multiplex PCR; TCRdb stores in-frame clones only, minus some. Altogether more than 75,000 clones are present, roughly 88% being singletons, with the ten largest covering around 25%. The chain couples TRBV18 to TRBJ2-4; 11 bases agree with TRBD1. The material sequenced was peripheral blood. This TCR came from a man between 60 and 75 years old with acute or convalescent COVID-19. Here the CDR3 DNA reads TGTGCCAGCTCTCCAATCGGACAGGGGGCGGGAGGCAAAAACATTCAGTACTTC. Encoded protein: CASSPIGQGAGGKNIQYF.